The clone carrying this T cell receptor beta chain was counted a single time. Profiled with immunoSEQ multiplex PCR; TCRdb holds only in-frame clones, not every one. The sample includes about 92,000 clones, more than 75% of them seen just once. The sample is drawn from a study of control samples from healthy donors and cancer patients. Germline V CDR1 and CDR2: SEHNR, FQNEAQ (reference sequence). This CDR3 contains 14 residues. V gave up 3 bases and J gave up 5 bases, with 10 bases separating them. Input material: blood. This sequence was found in a woman in her sixties or seventies in good health. The rearrangement joins TRBV7-9 to TRBJ1-4; no firm D call. CDR3 amino acids: CASSFEGGNEKLFF. CDR3 bases: TGTGCCAGCAGCTTCGAGGGTGGGAATGAAAAACTGTTTTTT.